The 11 T cell receptor beta chains below were found in one sample sequenced in a study of CD8 T cells in ankylosing spondylitis. TCRdb used MiXCR to reprocess the 5' RACE reads, holding one entry per CDR3 protein. The data hold approximately 260,000 distinct CDR3 sequences, with 18% observed a single time. The specimen sequenced was blood, either unsorted or a sorted T cell fraction (not recorded which). These receptors were taken from a male donor with ankylosing spondylitis or in good health (not recorded which).

This clonotype was detected only a few times. The genes are TRBV25-1 and TRBJ2-2; the D gene is possibly TRBD1 (5 bases). Between the trimmed V and J ends, which lost 4 bases and 6 bases, there was a span of 15 bases. This CDR3 comprises 15 residues. Germline loops: CDR1 MGHDK, CDR2 SYGVNS. The CDR3 sequence is CASSVWGAQSGELFF. CDR3 sequence (DNA): TGTGCCAGCAGTGTCTGGGGCGCTCAATCCGGGGAGCTGTTTTTT.

In its sample, this clonotype was seen many times. The chain combines TRBV15 with TRBJ1-1; 7 bases match TRBD1. V lost 3 bases, J lost 1 base, and 2 bases stayed unmatched. The CDR3 length is 14 residues. Looked up from germline, CDR1 is LNHNV and CDR2 is YYDKDF (reference sequence). The CDR3 bases are TGTGCCACCAGCAGTGGGACAGAGAACACTGAAGCTTTCTTT. Amino acids: CATSSGTENTEAFF.

The chain's CDR3 is CASSLWSSGIYNEQFF. For the CDR3, the DNA is TGTGCCAGCAGTTTATGGTCTAGCGGAATCTACAATGAGCAGTTCTTC. The gene calls are TRBV27 and TRBJ2-1; the match to TRBD2 covers 7 bases. Unmatched junction bases numbered 6, after V lost 1 base and J lost 3 bases. CDR1 MNHEY and CDR2 SMNVEV come from the germline V gene (reference sequence). The CDR3 totals 16 residues.

This clonotype was seen only a few times. This sequence joins TRBV6-5 and TRBJ1-1; D gene uncertain. The CDR3 is made up of 11 amino acids. Trimming removed 8 bases from V and 4 bases from J, with 8 bases in between. CDR1 is MNHEY and CDR2 is SVGAGI in the germline V gene. The CDR3 here is CASRSITEAFF. The CDR3, as DNA: TGTGCCAGCCGGTCTATCACTGAAGCTTTCTTT.

V gene TRBV27 combines with J gene TRBJ2-7; 8 nucleotides line up with TRBD2. The CDR3 sequence is 15 residues long. V lost 0 bases to trimming and J lost 6 bases; unmatched junction nucleotides: 7. Germline values: CDR1 MNHEY, CDR2 SMNVEV (reference sequence). CDR3 sequence (DNA): TGTGCCAGCAGTTTATCGAGGAGCGGGAGTGGCGAGCAGTACTTC. Its protein is CASSLSRSGSGEQYF.

This clonotype was detected a few times. This chain joins TRBV2 and TRBJ2-1; D unresolved. The CDR3 is 14 residues long. V shed 6 bases and J shed 0 bases, with 9 bases lying between them. Germline V CDR1 and CDR2: SNHLY, FYNNEI. The CDR3 sequence: CASSGVSSYNEQFF. The CDR3 DNA reads TGTGCCAGCAGCGGCGTTAGCTCCTACAATGAGCAGTTCTTC.

This clonotype was seen more than once but under ten times. V usage is TRBV4-1 and J usage is TRBJ2-7, with D maybe TRBD2 (6 bases). The V gene lost 1 base and the J gene lost 6 bases, with 16 bases spanning the gap. The CDR3 sequence is 15 residues long. In germline, CDR1 is MGHRA, CDR2 YSYEKL. CDR3 in DNA: TGCGCCAGCAGCCAAGTCGCGGGCGGGGATGGCGAGCAGTACTTC. It translates to CASSQVAGGDGEQYF.

This clonotype occurred many times. This chain uses TRBV7-3 with TRBJ2-1; tentatively, D is TRBD2 (6 bases). Germline loops: CDR1 SGHTA, CDR2 FQGTGA. This CDR3 has 15 amino acids. Deletions cut 4 bases from V and 6 bases from J, with 16 bases between. The CDR3 loop reads CASSWGDYGPNEQFF. For the CDR3, the DNA is TGTGCCAGCAGCTGGGGGGATTACGGTCCCAATGAGCAGTTCTTC.

The sample holds a few counts of this clonotype. This sequence joins TRBV27 and TRBJ2-2; no reliable D call. This CDR3 contains 13 residues. CDR1 is MNHEY and CDR2 is SMNVEV in the germline V gene (reference sequence). Deletions cut 4 bases from V and 6 bases from J, with 9 bases between. CDR3 in amino acids: CASSSLLPGELFF. The CDR3 DNA reads TGTGCCAGCAGTTCCCTTCTGCCCGGGGAGCTGTTTTTT.

The chain joins TRBV5-1 to TRBJ2-7; no clear D. The CDR3 has 14 amino acids. V lost 0 bases and J 2 bases, leaving 9 bases between the germline ends. The germline V gene has CDR1 SGHRS and CDR2 YFSETQ. The CDR3 region is CASSLANSPYEQYF. CDR3 nucleotide sequence: TGCGCCAGCAGCTTGGCTAACAGCCCCTACGAGCAGTACTTC.

The V gene is TRBV20-1, the J gene TRBJ2-3; D remains unclear. The V gene's germline CDR1 is DFQATT and CDR2 SNEGSKA (reference sequence). V was clipped by 3 bases and J by 1 base, with 17 bases between them. The CDR3 consists of 16 residues. Here the CDR3 DNA reads TGCAGTGCTAGGTCCTGGTTCCTTTCCGGCACAGATACGCAGTATTTT. Translated: CSARSWFLSGTDTQYF.